These T cell receptor beta chains were read from a single sample in a study of cytomegalovirus exposure and HLA in healthy donors. Here immunoSEQ multiplex PCR was the method, and the copy in TCRdb shows in-frame clones only, minus some. This sample's table reports roughly 73,000 clones. Specimen: PBMCs. All receptors derive from a man aged 45 to 65 in good health and CMV-seropositive. Each CDR3 is given without its conserved first and last residue.

j_gene	v_gene	CDR3aa
TRBJ2-2	TRBV19	ASTVLLTGELF
TRBJ2-1	TRBV7-9	ASSLEGARGDNEQF
TRBJ1-2	TRBV15	ATSRDGGVDNYGYT
TRBJ1-1	TRBV29-1	SVEDQRKNTEAF
TRBJ1-6	TRBV4-1	ASSFREQGASPLH
TRBJ1-2	TRBV9	ASSAQTTGDGYT
TRBJ2-3	TRBV19	ETSKLEGLAVSTDTQY
TRBJ1-2	TRBV19	ASSIDLAAVYGYT
TRBJ2-7	TRBV19	TSSINAELEQY
TRBJ1-2	TRBV2	ASSAVYGYT
TRBJ1-5	TRBV7-2	ASSLATSGGSGQPQH
TRBJ1-1	TRBV6-5	ASTRGMAWNTEAF
TRBJ2-5	TRBV27	ASRGLAGGGETQY
TRBJ2-7	TRBV6-1	ASSEGQANYEQY
TRBJ2-7	TRBV7-8	ASSLAGTSIFYEQY
TRBJ1-1	TRBV30	AWIGDPTEAF
TRBJ1-1	TRBV19	ASTFDRADTEAF
TRBJ2-1	TRBV7-8	ASSLLGSSYNEQF
TRBJ2-3	TRBV4-1	ASSQDWRYGDTDTQY
TRBJ1-1	TRBV6-1	ASSEWQGRTEAF
TRBJ1-1	TRBV28	ASSGGQVNTEAF
TRBJ1-1	TRBV7-2	ASSAAPLTGLNTEAF
TRBJ2-1	TRBV19	ASSRRTDNEQF
TRBJ2-3	TRBV7-9	ASSPGQGIPDTQY
TRBJ2-7	TRBV6-5	ASSYSKSGEQY
TRBJ2-5	TRBV19	ASSLGRRETQY
TRBJ1-2	TRBV20-1	SVANGYT
TRBJ2-3	TRBV5-6	ASSFRDRGFTDTQY
TRBJ2-5	TRBV4-1	ASSQVFQGNNWGTQY
TRBJ1-2	TRBV7-2	ASSAPQGARGGYT
TRBJ1-1	TRBV5-1	ASSTRQGLNTEAF
TRBJ1-3	TRBV6-1	ASIEESGNTIY
TRBJ1-2	TRBV19	ASRTAIYGYT